Given below is one T cell receptor (beta chain) in context. From germline, CDR1 is LNHDA and CDR2 SQIVND (reference sequence). CDR3 size: 15 residues. V lost 9 bases, J lost 0 bases, and 14 bases lay in between. With 60 Vbeta and 13 Jbeta primers, the PCR was carried out. Assay used: immunoSEQ multiplex PCR; TCRdb lists only in-frame clones, some missing. The repertoire holds some 28,000 clones, with 62% as singletons. The data are from a study of cytomegalovirus exposure and HLA in healthy donors. This sequence joins TRBV19 and TRBJ2-2, with D possibly TRBD1 on 6 matching bases. The material sequenced was PBMCs. The sequence was collected from a male donor in good health and CMV-seropositive. This CDR3 reads CASSTGNTNTGELFF. The CDR3 DNA is TGTGCCAGCAGCACAGGGAATACGAACACCGGGGAGCTGTTTTTT.